This T cell receptor (beta chain) is from a study of T cell repertoires in cytomegalovirus infection. Turning to the study itself: CMV infection plus the matching HLA type was flagged by public TCR beta signatures.

Note on this clonotype: What it binds is unknown.

TCRdb used MiXCR to reprocess the reads, holding one entry per CDR3 protein. The sample has roughly 230,000 distinct CDR3 sequences; 22% are singletons. Findings of the study overall: It was HLA-C-restricted CMV-specific TCR beta clonotypes that dominated the response ex vivo. Carriers of CMV plus the relevant HLA were identified by cumulative public TCR beta family frequency.

Input material: CD8+ T cells from PBMCs. The source of this sequence is a human donor in good health (CMV status not recorded). Some clones in this sample may be carry-over from other donors' samples.

The CDR3 protein is CASSQDPRGRSGYTF. CDR3 DNA sequence: TGCGCCAGCAGCCAAGACCCAAGGGGGAGGAGTGGCTACACCTTC. This chain uses TRBV4-1 with TRBJ1-2; D is possibly TRBD1 (6 bases). Trimming removed 0 bases from V and 7 bases from J, with 15 bases in between. CDR3 length: 15 amino acids. Germline V lookup: CDR1 MGHRA, CDR2 YSYEKL.